A selection of T cell receptor beta chains follows, all from one sample in a study of blood T cell repertoires in COVID-19. TCRdb's table, derived via immunoSEQ multiplex PCR, lists solely in-frame clones and lacks some. The data show around 130,000 clones, with just over 75% seen just once and 10% to 14% held by the top ten. Material: peripheral blood. These receptors came from a human donor in a cohort sampled during active COVID-19. Both conserved end residues are part of each CDR3. D genes are given only for firm matches. The size field is filled for only some rows; it gives once, few, many or a size class.

size,V,D,J,DNA,CDR3
.,TRBV7-9,.,TRBJ1-3,TGTGCCAGCAGCGCCATTGGACAGCTCTCTGGAAACACCATATATTTT,CASSAIGQLSGNTIYF
.,TRBV25-1,.,TRBJ1-2,TGTGCCAGCAGTCAGATTTATGGCTACACCTTC,CASSQIYGYTF
.,TRBV5-1,TRBD1,TRBJ1-2,TGCGCCAGCAGCGAGGGACAGAACTATGGCTACACCTTC,CASSEGQNYGYTF
.,TRBV13,TRBD2,TRBJ2-5,TGTGCCAGCAGCTCGAATAGCGGGCGAGAGACCCAGTACTTC,CASSSNSGRETQYF
.,TRBV6-5,.,TRBJ1-3,TGTGCCAGCAGTTCCCTGACAGTTTACTCTGGAAACACCATATATTTT,CASSSLTVYSGNTIYF
.,TRBV5-1,TRBD1,TRBJ2-4,TGCGCCAGCAGCTTGGACAGGGGGAACATTCAGTACTTC,CASSLDRGNIQYF
once,TRBV6-6,TRBD1,TRBJ2-5,TGTGCCAGCAGCCGGACAGGGATAGAGACCCAGTACTTC,CASSRTGIETQYF
.,TRBV27,.,TRBJ1-5,TGTGCCAGCAGTTTTTATAGCAATCAGCCCCAGCATTTT,CASSFYSNQPQHF
few,TRBV6-2/TRBV6-3,.,TRBJ2-7,TGTGCCAGCAGTTATCCTACCTCCTACGAGCAGTACTTC,CASSYPTSYEQYF
.,TRBV5-6,TRBD1,TRBJ2-7,TGTGCCAGCAGCCACGGGACAGGGGCCCCATCGGTGGACTTC,CASSHGTGAPSVDF
.,TRBV2,.,TRBJ2-7,TGTGCCAGCAGTGATGGTCAGTACGAGCAGTACTTC,CASSDGQYEQYF
once,TRBV2,.,TRBJ1-1,TGTGCCAGCAGCCCCCGGGGATCGGTGAGCACTGAAGCTTTCTTT,CASSPRGSVSTEAFF
.,TRBV10-2,.,TRBJ1-1,TGCGCCAGCCTCATACAGTTGAACACTGAAGCTTTCTTT,CASLIQLNTEAFF
.,TRBV4-1,.,TRBJ1-1,TGCGCCAGCAGCCAAGTCGGAATGGGGGAGGACACTGAAGCTTTCTTT,CASSQVGMGEDTEAFF
.,TRBV5-5,.,TRBJ1-1,TGTGCCAGCAGCTTGCGGGTCGTGAACACTGAAGCTTTCTTT,CASSLRVVNTEAFF
.,TRBV5-8,.,TRBJ1-1,TGTGCCAGCAGCCTCTTGACATTTCTTGAAGCTTTCTTT,CASSLLTFLEAFF
.,TRBV15,.,TRBJ1-1,TGTGCCACCAGCAGAGCCAGTGCGAACACTGAAGCTTTCTTT,CATSRASANTEAFF
once,TRBV5-1,TRBD1,TRBJ2-7,TGCGCCAGCAGTTTGACAGGGGGGACCTACGAGCAGTACTTC,CASSLTGGTYEQYF
.,TRBV5-1,TRBD1,TRBJ1-2,TGCGCCACCGGGACAGGGTCCCTATCTAACTATGGCTACACCTTC,CATGTGSLSNYGYTF
.,TRBV14,.,TRBJ2-1,TGTGCCAGCAGCCTTGCGGGGACCCTGAAGTTCTTC,CASSLAGTLKFF
.,TRBV28,TRBD1,TRBJ1-4,TGTGCCAGCAGTTTCACAGGGGAGGAAAAACTGTTTTTT,CASSFTGEEKLFF
.,TRBV30,TRBD1,TRBJ1-4,TGTGCCTGGAGCGCAGGGACAGGAGTGTTTTTT,CAWSAGTGVFF
few,TRBV5-1,.,TRBJ2-7,TGCGCCAGCAGCTTTACAGCCCTTGGGGAGCAGTACTTC,CASSFTALGEQYF
.,TRBV9,TRBD1,TRBJ1-3,TGTGCCAGCAGCTCCAGACAGGGACCTGGAAACACCATATATTTT,CASSSRQGPGNTIYF
once,TRBV11-2,TRBD1,TRBJ2-3,TGTGCCAGCAGCTTTGACAGGGGGCCAGATACGCAGTATTTT,CASSFDRGPDTQYF
.,TRBV3-1/TRBV3-2,TRBD2,TRBJ2-2,TGTGCCAGCAGCCACCACCTAGCGGGGGGGGTCACCGGGGAGCTGTTTTTT,CASSHHLAGGVTGELFF
.,TRBV5-1,.,TRBJ2-3,TGCGCCAGCAGCTTGCAGGGAATAGGCACAGATACGCAGTATTTT,CASSLQGIGTDTQYF
.,TRBV7-8,.,TRBJ2-3,TGTGCCAGCAGCCCAGGCCCCCGGGGGGCCACAGATACGCAGTATTTT,CASSPGPRGATDTQYF
.,TRBV6-5,.,TRBJ1-2,TGTGCCAGCACGGGAGAGGTAGGGCACTATGGCTACACCTTC,CASTGEVGHYGYTF
.,TRBV2,TRBD1,TRBJ1-2,TGTGCCAGCAGGGAACAGGGGCACGTAGGCTATGGCTACACCTTC,CASREQGHVGYGYTF
.,TRBV6-5,.,TRBJ2-3,TGTGCCAGCAGTATACAGAAAAACACAGATACGCAGTATTTT,CASSIQKNTDTQYF
once,TRBV5-8,.,TRBJ2-7,TGTGCCAGCAGCTTGAGTCCGGACAGCTCCTACGAGCAGTACTTC,CASSLSPDSSYEQYF
few,TRBV4-1,TRBD1,TRBJ2-2,TGCGCCAGCAGCATTAGACAGGGGGCCGGGGAGCTGTTTTTT,CASSIRQGAGELFF